This T cell receptor (beta chain) originates from a study of blood T cell repertoires in COVID-19. Whole-study context: PBMCs, B-cell-depleted T cells, or T cells provided the cDNA or gDNA that made up the material.

The CDR3 spans 20 residues. V dropped 5 bases and J dropped 4; count of bases not matched to a gene: 14. Germline V CDR1 and CDR2: KGHDR, SFDVKD. As processed by the authors: Nucleated cell counts were estimated from reference gene primer amplification. Only in-frame clones appear in the TCRdb table, and some are missing; sequencing was by immunoSEQ multiplex PCR. V and J calls and clone size are as listed in that table; D and trimming were resolved from the DNA. The sample lists roughly 80,000 clones, around 85% seen once, with around 5% in the top ten. The source is a woman of 80 years or more with active or convalescent COVID-19. Source material: peripheral blood. This chain joins TRBV24-1 and TRBJ2-1; TRBD2 aligns across 15 bases. CDR3 sequence reads: CATSATILRTSGRGYNEQFF. CDR3 bases: TGTGCCACCAGTGCCACCATACTCAGGACTAGCGGGAGGGGATACAATGAGCAGTTCTTC.